A single T cell receptor beta chain is shown here with its context. Its antigen is unidentified. TCR sequencing covered three patients who responded to pembrolizumab. The data stem from a study of PD-1 blockade in mismatch repair-deficient tumors. Findings of the study overall: After pembrolizumab, tumor-resident clones rose rapidly, then generally contracted before radiologic responses.

Trimming cost V 0 bases and J 4 bases; bases outside gene matches: 4. Germline V gene sequence: CDR1 SEHNR, CDR2 FQNEAQ (reference sequence). The CDR3 contains 15 residues. TCRdb keeps only in-frame clones here, not all; method: immunoSEQ multiplex PCR. Counted here are around 100,000 clones, 65% to 80% occurring once; the ten biggest clones make up 4.7%. The sequencing here drew on peripheral blood, taken about 60 weeks after starting pembrolizumab. The clonotype comes from an adult with mismatch repair-deficient cancer. This chain connects TRBV7-9 to TRBJ2-5; 8 bases align to TRBD2. CDR3 residues: CASSLARSGIETQYF. Here the CDR3 DNA reads TGTGCCAGCAGCTTAGCTCGTAGCGGGATAGAGACCCAGTACTTC.